This T cell receptor beta chain appears in the sequencing data of a study of blood T cells in healthy people across ages. Then a second PCR, running about 6 to 12 cycles, was carried out with a sample-barcoded 5' primer and a J-beta primer mix. TCRdb redid the calling of the 5' RACE reads with MiXCR, one entry per CDR3 protein. The sample shows more than 450,000 distinct CDR3 sequences, about a quarter of them seen only once. Study outcomes and limitations: Roughly linear declines in TCR beta diversity per million T cells occurred with age.

This clonotype has just a few counts. Its antigen is not identified. The CDR3 sequence is 15 residues long. Germline CDR1 and CDR2: MNHNS and SASEGT. V lost 5 bases and J 4 bases, leaving 14 bases between the germline ends. These data were also filed under a second study, of T cells of mothers and their children.

This TCR derives from a boy aged 2-15 years in good health. Sequenced material: blood. This chain joins TRBV6-1 and TRBJ2-2; D gene uncertain. CDR3 in DNA: TGTGCCAGCAGTCAAAGGCCGCGAGGCACCGGGGAGCTGTTTTTT. Amino acid sequence: CASSQRPRGTGELFF.